Listed below are T cell receptor beta chains from one sample, sequenced in a study of OX40 agonist ivuxolimab in advanced cancers. Measured with immunoSEQ multiplex PCR; TCRdb has only the in-frame clones, and not every one. The sample holds tens of thousands of clones, roughly nine tenths seen once. The sample was CD4+ or CD8+ T cells sorted from blood, taken in a trial of the OX40 agonist ivuxolimab. The receptors stem from an adult with an advanced solid tumor such as melanoma, head and neck, liver or kidney cancer. Each CDR3 is given with its conserved first and last residue. Each record gives: D gene, J gene, clone size, V gene, CDR3 DNA, CDR3 protein. D genes are given only for firm matches. Clone size appears in some rows only: once, few, many, or a class for an expanded clone.

TRBD2	TRBJ2-7	-	TRBV28	TGTGCCAGCAGTTTCCGCGGGGGGGAGCAGTACTTC	CASSFRGGEQYF
TRBD1	TRBJ2-3	-	TRBV7-9	TGTGCCAGCAGCACCTCAGACAGGGGGTGGCGGGCGGATACGCAGTATTTT	CASSTSDRGWRADTQYF
-	TRBJ2-1	-	TRBV11-2	TGTGCCAGCAGCTTCCAGGGGGGTGAGCAGTTCTTC	CASSFQGGEQFF
-	TRBJ2-1	-	TRBV27	TGTGCCAGCAGTAGATCCTCCGGGAATGAGCAGTTCTTC	CASSRSSGNEQFF
TRBD2	TRBJ2-7	-	TRBV4-1	TGCGCCAGCAGCCAAGATGGACTAGCGGCCTACGAGCAGTACTTC	CASSQDGLAAYEQYF
-	TRBJ1-5	once	TRBV7-8	TGTGCCAGCAGCTCTCTGGGGGGGGATCAGCCCCAGCATTTT	CASSSLGGDQPQHF
TRBD1	TRBJ2-3	-	TRBV27	TGTGCCAGCAGCACCGACAGGGCAACCACAGATACGCAGTATTTT	CASSTDRATTDTQYF
-	TRBJ2-7	once	TRBV7-9	TGTGCCAGCAGCTTAACCAATTACGAGCAGTACTTC	CASSLTNYEQYF
TRBD1	TRBJ2-5	-	TRBV5-5	TGTGCCAGCAGCCCGAGGGGGCAGGGCGAGGATCAAGAGACCCAGTACTTC	CASSPRGQGEDQETQYF
-	TRBJ1-5	-	TRBV7-8	TGTGCCAGCACTTTAGAAGGACAGTATAGCAATCAGCCCCAGCATTTT	CASTLEGQYSNQPQHF
TRBD1	TRBJ1-5	-	TRBV9	TGTGCCAGCAGCCTGACAGGGGGCGATCAGCCCCAGCATTTT	CASSLTGGDQPQHF
-	TRBJ2-7	once	TRBV27	TGTGCCAGCTTCGCGCGACGGGACCCCTGGGAGCAGTACTTC	CASFARRDPWEQYF
TRBD2	TRBJ2-3	-	TRBV6-4	TGTGCCAGCAGTGACAGCGGGGGGGCCACAGATACGCAGTATTTT	CASSDSGGATDTQYF
-	TRBJ2-1	-	TRBV4-3	TGCGCCAGCAGCCAACCCGGGACTCCTGAGCAGTTCTTC	CASSQPGTPEQFF
-	TRBJ2-2	-	TRBV7-7	TGTGCTAGCAGCTCTTCGAACACCGGGGAGCTGTTTTTT	CASSSSNTGELFF
TRBD1	TRBJ2-7	-	TRBV9	TGTGCCAGCAGCGCATACGACAGGGCGGGCGAGCAGTACTTC	CASSAYDRAGEQYF
-	TRBJ1-1	-	TRBV13	TGTGCCAGCAGCTTACCCGCATCCGGGGATGAAGCTTTCTTT	CASSLPASGDEAFF
TRBD1	TRBJ1-2	-	TRBV27	TGTGCCAGCAGTCCACGCGACCTTAAACCGGGACAGGGGTTCTATGGCTACACCTTC	CASSPRDLKPGQGFYGYTF
-	TRBJ2-6	-	TRBV7-9	TGTGCCAGCAGTCCGAGAACAGGGAACGGGGCCAACGTCCTGACTTTC	CASSPRTGNGANVLTF
-	TRBJ2-5	-	TRBV7-8	TGTGCCAGCAGCCCCGGCCCGGGAAGGCCCTCTAAAGAGACCCAGTACTTC	CASSPGPGRPSKETQYF
TRBD1	TRBJ2-3	-	TRBV5-1	TGCGCCAGCAGTCCGACCGGGACAGGGACAGATACGCAGTATTTT	CASSPTGTGTDTQYF
-	TRBJ1-5	-	TRBV5-6	TGTGCCAGCACCCCGGGGCCAGGAGGCAATCAGCCCCAGCATTTT	CASTPGPGGNQPQHF
TRBD1	TRBJ2-4	-	TRBV28	TGTGCCAGCAGTTCGGGGACAGAGCTAGCCAAAAACATTCAGTACTTC	CASSSGTELAKNIQYF
TRBD1	TRBJ2-1	-	TRBV4-3	TGCGCCAGCAGCCAAGATTATTCGGGGACAGGCTCCTACAATGAGCAGTTCTTC	CASSQDYSGTGSYNEQFF
TRBD1	TRBJ2-1	-	TRBV27	TGTGCCAGCAGTTTACTTTACGACAGGGGGAGGGACTCCTACAATGAGCAGTTCTTC	CASSLLYDRGRDSYNEQFF
-	TRBJ1-4	-	TRBV21-1	TGTGCCAGCAGCAAAGTACAGGGGGGAACTAATGAAAAACTGTTTTTT	CASSKVQGGTNEKLFF